The sequence of this T cell receptor (beta chain) was determined in a study of blood T cell repertoires in COVID-19. This CDR3 has 16 residues. From germline, CDR1 is KGHSH and CDR2 LQKENI. V gave up 1 base and J gave up 0 bases; unmatched junction bases: 3. This clone was observed a few times. Produced via immunoSEQ multiplex PCR; TCRdb's table is partial and in-frame only. The data contain 88,000 or so clones, roughly three quarters of them seen just once; the ten biggest clones take up approximately 25%. The sample taken for sequencing was peripheral blood. The gene calls are TRBV18 and TRBJ1-3, with 7 bases aligning to TRBD1. The receptor comes from a human donor in a cohort sampled during active COVID-19. The CDR3 bases are TGTGCCAGCTCACCACAACAGGGGAACTCTGGAAACACCATATATTTT. Translating it yields CASSPQQGNSGNTIYF.